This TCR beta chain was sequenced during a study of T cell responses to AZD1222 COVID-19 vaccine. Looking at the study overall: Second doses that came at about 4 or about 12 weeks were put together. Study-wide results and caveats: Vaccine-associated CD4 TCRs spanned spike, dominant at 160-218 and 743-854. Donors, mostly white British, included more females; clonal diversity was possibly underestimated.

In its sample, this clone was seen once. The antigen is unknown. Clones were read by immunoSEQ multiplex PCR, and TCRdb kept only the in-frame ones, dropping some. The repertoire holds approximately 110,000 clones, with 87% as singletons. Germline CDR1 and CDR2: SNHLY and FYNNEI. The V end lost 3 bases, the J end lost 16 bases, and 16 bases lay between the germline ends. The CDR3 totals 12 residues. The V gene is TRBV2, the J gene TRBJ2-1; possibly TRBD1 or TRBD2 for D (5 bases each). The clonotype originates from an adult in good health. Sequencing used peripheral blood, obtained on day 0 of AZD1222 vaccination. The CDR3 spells CASSDVGENPFF. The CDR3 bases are TGTGCCAGCAGTGATGTGGGGGAGAATCCATTCTTC.